This is a list of T cell receptor beta chains from one sample in a study of blood T cells in healthy people across ages. TCRdb passed the 5' RACE reads through MiXCR, listing each CDR3 protein once. Here the sample spans roughly 640,000 distinct CDR3 sequences, about 30% being singletons. The sample taken for sequencing was blood. The receptors were gathered from an elderly woman in good health. CDR3s include the opening cysteine and the closing phenylalanine or tryptophan. Fields, in order: J gene, D gene, clone size, V gene, CDR3 protein, CDR3 DNA. The D gene is left open where the match is weak. Only part of the rows carry a size: once, few, many, or a class if the clone is expanded.

>TRBJ1-2|.|many|TRBV7-2
CASRQPTGNIGGYTF
TGTGCCAGCAGACAACCCACAGGGAACATCGGTGGCTACACCTTC
>TRBJ2-3|.|.|TRBV4-2
CASSQDGRGRGTDTQYF
TGTGCCAGCAGCCAAGATGGGCGGGGCAGGGGCACAGATACGCAGTATTTT
>TRBJ1-1|.|.|TRBV7-8
CASSATWPGAEAFF
TGTGCCAGCAGCGCGACCTGGCCGGGAGCTGAAGCTTTCTTT
>TRBJ1-1|.|once|TRBV6-5
CASRGDWGTDTEAFF
TGTGCCAGCAGGGGCGACTGGGGGACGGACACTGAAGCTTTCTTT
>TRBJ2-7|.|few|TRBV6-2/TRBV6-3
CASSYTGPPLGEQYF
TGTGCCAGCAGTTATACGGGGCCCCCTCTGGGAGAGCAGTACTTC
>TRBJ2-7|.|many|TRBV30
CAWSVSGYEQYF
TGTGCCTGGAGTGTATCAGGGTACGAGCAGTACTTC
>TRBJ1-1|TRBD1|few|TRBV5-1
CASSPYTGQVKTEAFF
TGCGCCAGCAGCCCTTATACGGGACAGGTGAAAACTGAAGCTTTCTTT
>TRBJ1-4|.|many|TRBV5-5
CASSSTGFANEKLFF
TGTGCCAGCAGCTCTACAGGGTTCGCTAATGAAAAACTGTTTTTT
>TRBJ1-2|.|.|TRBV28
CATGLRDGYTF
TGTGCCACCGGACTGAGAGATGGCTACACCTTC
>TRBJ2-7|.|many|TRBV12-3/TRBV12-4
CASTVGYTGEQYF
TGTGCCAGCACCGTAGGATACACGGGCGAGCAGTACTTC
>TRBJ2-5|.|.|TRBV5-6
CASILGPTTGAETQYF
TGTGCCAGCATCCTCGGCCCCACTACAGGAGCAGAGACCCAGTACTTC
>TRBJ1-2|TRBD1|few|TRBV2
CASSVGTGYGYTF
TGTGCCAGCAGTGTAGGGACAGGGTATGGCTACACCTTC
>TRBJ1-1|.|few|TRBV20-1
CSASYITEAFF
TGCAGTGCTAGTTATATCACTGAAGCTTTCTTT
>TRBJ1-4|.|.|TRBV3-1
CASSQRSFNEKLFF
TGTGCCAGCAGCCAGCGCAGCTTTAATGAAAAACTGTTTTTT
>TRBJ2-1|TRBD1|.|TRBV29-1
CSVDRDSTLYNEQFF
TGCAGCGTTGACCGGGACAGCACCCTCTACAATGAGCAGTTCTTC
>TRBJ1-2|TRBD1|few|TRBV7-6
CASSRWTGGIGGYTF
TGTGCCAGCAGCCGATGGACAGGGGGCATCGGTGGCTACACCTTC
>TRBJ2-5|.|many|TRBV2
CASSEWSMGRQETQYF
TGTGCCAGCAGTGAATGGTCCATGGGCAGGCAAGAGACCCAGTACTTC
>TRBJ1-2|.|many|TRBV20-1
CSARISRAEGYTF
TGCAGTGCTAGAATATCCAGGGCTGAAGGCTACACCTTC
>TRBJ2-3|.|many|TRBV7-2
CASSDSHASTDTQYF
TGTGCCAGCAGCGACTCGCACGCTAGCACAGATACGCAGTATTTT
>TRBJ1-1|.|.|TRBV18
CASSPAYQRNTEAFF
TGTGCCAGCTCACCCGCTTATCAAAGGAACACTGAAGCTTTCTTT
>TRBJ2-5|TRBD2|many|TRBV5-1
CASSNGRSQETQYF
TGCGCCAGCAGCAACGGGAGGTCTCAAGAGACCCAGTACTTC
>TRBJ2-1|TRBD2|.|TRBV20-1
CSASGTSGFVGVQFF
TGCAGTGCTAGCGGTACTAGCGGATTCGTGGGGGTCCAGTTCTTC
>TRBJ1-2|.|many|TRBV5-5
CASSDELVYGYTF
TGTGCCAGCAGCGATGAACTGGTTTATGGCTACACCTTC
>TRBJ1-1|.|many|TRBV6-1
CASSLESSNTEAFF
TGTGCCAGCAGTTTAGAGAGTTCGAACACTGAAGCTTTCTTT
>TRBJ1-4|TRBD1|many|TRBV4-2
CASSASGTGDEKLFF
TGTGCCAGCTCAGCCTCCGGGACAGGGGATGAAAAACTGTTTTTT
>TRBJ2-2|.|few|TRBV18
CASSPGLTGELFF
TGTGCCAGCTCACCAGGACTCACCGGGGAGCTGTTTTTT
>TRBJ2-2|.|.|TRBV4-2
CASSPADRPNTGELFF
TGTGCCAGCAGCCCAGCGGACAGACCTAACACCGGGGAGCTGTTTTTT
>TRBJ2-3|.|.|TRBV7-2
CASSLTGTARF
TGTGCCAGCAGCTTGACCGGGACTGCGCGTTTT
>TRBJ1-1|.|few|TRBV12-3/TRBV12-4
CASSRTAMNTEAFF
TGTGCCAGCAGTCGGACCGCTATGAACACTGAAGCTTTCTTT
>TRBJ2-7|.|many|TRBV20-1
CSVSRVGEQYF
TGCAGTGTTTCCAGGGTGGGCGAGCAGTACTTC
>TRBJ1-6|.|.|TRBV18
CASSLVGREEALHF
TGTGCCAGCTCGTTGGTAGGTCGGGAGGAGGCCCTCCACTTT
>TRBJ2-5|.|many|TRBV7-2
CASSWESSGQETQYF
TGTGCCAGCAGCTGGGAATCTTCGGGACAAGAGACCCAGTACTTC
>TRBJ2-5|TRBD1|many|TRBV5-1
CASRETGGKTQYF
TGCGCCAGCAGGGAAACAGGGGGGAAGACCCAGTACTTC
>TRBJ1-2|TRBD1|.|TRBV27
CASRNMGQGVYGYTF
TGTGCCAGCAGGAATATGGGACAGGGAGTTTATGGCTACACCTTC
>TRBJ2-2|TRBD1|few|TRBV15
CATSRDRTGGTGELFF
TGTGCCACCAGCAGAGACCGGACAGGTGGCACCGGGGAGCTGTTTTTT
>TRBJ1-5|.|many|TRBV7-2
CASSLAGGYSNQPQHF
TGTGCCAGCAGCCTCGCTGGAGGTTATAGCAATCAGCCCCAGCATTTT